Listed here are 30 T cell receptor beta chains from one sample, sequenced in a study of beta chain features in type 1 diabetes (dated by TCRdb to between 2017 and 2018). For these receptors, no antigen is known. Library method: the immunoSEQ multiplex PCR assay. The High Capacity cDNA Reverse Transcription Kit was used to reverse transcribe all of the isolated RNA, meaning that expressed TCRB transcripts were what got sequenced. In TCRdb, the immuneACCESS table is reduced to in-frame sequences with V and J assigned. These tables do not hold every clone; where another copy was compared, an unresolved V gene accounts for under half, and the others remain unexplained. The sample table holds roughly 50,000 clones, of which less than 55% were seen once. Together, the top ten hold roughly 1.4% of the sample. Summary of the overall study and its limitations: Type 1 diabetes patients showed a moderate but significant shortening of TCRB CDR3 length in all four CD4+ subsets.

The specimen sequenced was Tregs from blood. What the cell subset or site label conveys for this sample: regulatory CD4+ T cells. These receptors all stem from a man aged 25 to 40 with type 1 diabetes.

The rearrangement uses TRBV15 and TRBJ2-5, with a weak D call TRBD2 (6 bases). The J call may be incorrect, as the DNA end agrees better with TRBJ2-7. Germline V gene sequence: CDR1 LNHNV, CDR2 YYDKDF (reference sequence). This CDR3 has 17 residues. The CDR3 is CATSTEPTGLHPGEQYF. The CDR3 nucleotides are TGTGCCACCAGCACAGAGCCCACGGGACTTCACCCCGGCGAGCAGTACTTC.

This clone was recorded a few times. This chain joins TRBV11-2 and TRBJ2-7; no definite D call. V gave up 0 bases and J gave up 2 bases, with 11 bases separating them. This CDR3 is 15 amino acids long. The germline gives CDR1 SGHAT, CDR2 FQNNGV. CDR3 sequence: CASSLDLVSTYEQYF. The CDR3 DNA follows: TGTGCCAGCAGCTTAGATCTCGTCAGTACCTACGAGCAGTACTTC.

This sequence joins TRBV11-3 and TRBJ2-1; TRBD1 matches at 9 bases. The CDR3 spans 15 residues. Unmatched junction bases numbered 8, after V lost 5 bases and J lost 6 bases. The germline V gene has CDR1 SGHNT and CDR2 YENEEA. CDR3 DNA: TGTGCCAGCAGCCCGGGACAGGGTTCCGCCAATGAGCAGTTCTTC. It codes for CASSPGQGSANEQFF.

V is TRBV7-8 and J is TRBJ2-6, with D tentatively TRBD2 (5 bases). This CDR3 has 16 amino acids. From germline, CDR1 is SGHVS and CDR2 FQNEAQ. V lost 8 bases and J 0 bases, leaving 14 bases between the germline ends. As DNA, the CDR3 is TGTGCCAGCCACACGGGGTCGGACTCTGGGGCCAACGTCCTGACTTTC. Its protein is CASHTGSDSGANVLTF.

This clone was picked up a small number of times. The chain couples TRBV6-5 to TRBJ2-5; D may be TRBD2 (5 bases). The germline V gene has CDR1 MNHEY and CDR2 SVGAGI. V gave up 5 bases and J gave up 5 bases, with 9 bases separating them. This CDR3 has 12 amino acids. CDR3 DNA: TGTGCCAGCAGTCCGCCGGGGGAGACCCAGTACTTC. It yields the protein CASSPPGETQYF.

This clone was recorded a few times. The chain links TRBV11-2 to TRBJ2-3; 9 bases map to TRBD2. CDR3 size: 17 residues. Germline assignment: CDR1 SGHAT and CDR2 FQNNGV. V gave up 3 bases and J gave up 5 bases; unmatched junction bases: 12. The CDR3 nucleotides are TGTGCCAGCAGCTTTGGCATGGCTAGCGGGATGGAAGATACGCAGTATTTT. Its protein product is CASSFGMASGMEDTQYF.

The chain couples TRBV18 to TRBJ1-1; D gene unclear. CDR3 length: 13 residues. The germline CDR1 and CDR2 sequences are KGHSH and LQKENI. V lost 5 bases and J lost 7, with 14 bases in between. This chain's CDR3 is CASSSPGLIEAFF. As DNA, the CDR3 is TGTGCCAGCTCATCGCCAGGTCTAATTGAAGCTTTCTTT.

This chain connects TRBV6-5 to TRBJ1-1, with a possible D match to TRBD1 (5 bases). V lost 5 bases and J lost 5, with 18 bases in between. This CDR3 region has 15 residues. Per germline, CDR1 MNHEY and CDR2 SVGAGI. CDR3 region: CASSPYGGDGTEAFF. Here the CDR3 DNA reads TGTGCCAGCAGTCCCTATGGAGGGGATGGGACTGAAGCTTTCTTT.

The chain combines TRBV28 with TRBJ2-4; 12 nucleotides align to TRBD2. This CDR3 contains 16 residues. Per the germline V gene, CDR1 is MDHEN and CDR2 is SYDVKM. Trimming took 4 bases from V and 6 from J; bases not matched to a gene: 7. CDR3 DNA: TGTGCCAGCAGTTCCCCTAGCGGGGGGGGCGGAAACATTCAGTACTTC. It codes for CASSSPSGGGGNIQYF.

The V call is TRBV10-3, the J call TRBJ2-1; D uncertain. Looked up from germline, CDR1 is ENHRY and CDR2 is SYGVKD. Between the trimmed V and J ends, which lost 2 bases and 3 bases, there was a span of 5 bases. This CDR3 has 13 residues. The chain's CDR3 is CAISEDNYNEQFF. The CDR3 DNA sequence: TGTGCCATCAGTGAGGACAACTACAATGAGCAGTTCTTC.

The sample holds a few counts of this clone. Here the CDR3 DNA reads TGCAGCGTTGGCGGACAGGGGGCCGGGACTAATGAAAAACTGTTTTTT. Translation: CSVGGQGAGTNEKLFF. The V call is TRBV29-1, the J call TRBJ1-4, with TRBD1 identical over 11 bases. This CDR3 is 16 amino acids long. Germline V gene sequence: CDR1 SQVTM, CDR2 ANQGSEA. V was pared by 4 bases and J by 2 bases, with 6 bases of the junction left unmatched.

There are a few counts of this clone. The V call is TRBV5-1, the J call TRBJ1-1, with D perhaps matching TRBD1 (5 bases). CDR1 and CDR2 from the germline V gene are SGHRS and YFSETQ. V lost 7 bases and J lost 6, with 19 bases in between. The CDR3 is 14 residues long. The CDR3 is CASSGRGDGAEAFF. CDR3 sequence (DNA): TGCGCCAGCTCCGGCCGGGGGGATGGGGCTGAAGCTTTCTTT.

The V call is TRBV7-9, the J call TRBJ2-5; 7 bases agree with TRBD1. The closer fit of TRBJ2-7 to the DNA end suggests the J call may be wrong. CDR1 and CDR2 from the germline V gene are SEHNR and FQNEAQ (reference sequence). The length of the CDR3 is 14 residues. DNA for the CDR3: TGTGCCAGCAGCTTAGCACACAGGGGCTACGAGCAGTACTTC. The encoded protein is CASSLAHRGYEQYF.

A few counts support this clone. The V call is TRBV4-3, the J call TRBJ1-5, with unresolved D. The germline V gene has CDR1 LGHNA and CDR2 YSLEER. Trimming took 2 bases from V and 9 from J, leaving 11 bases between them. This CDR3 has 13 residues. The CDR3 here is CASSQYPGVPQHF. CDR3 coding DNA: TGCGCCAGCAGCCAATATCCCGGGGTGCCCCAGCATTTT.

This clone was found a few times. The V gene is TRBV6-5, the J gene TRBJ2-5; 10 bases line up with TRBD2. The J call may be in error: the DNA end matches TRBJ2-7 better. The CDR3 consists of 15 residues. Germline V gene lookup returns CDR1 MNHEY and CDR2 SVGAGI. The CDR3 protein is CASSRTSGRNYEQYF. CDR3 nucleotide sequence: TGTGCCAGCAGCCGGACTAGCGGACGGAACTACGAGCAGTACTTC.

This clone appeared a few times. This chain uses TRBV5-4 with TRBJ1-4; possible D gene TRBD1, 5 bases. The CDR3 consists of 14 residues. CDR1 and CDR2 from the germline V gene are SGHNT and YYREEE (reference sequence). The ends were cut back, 0 bases at V and 7 bases at J, with 10 bases in the middle. The CDR3 is CASSLEGVGEKLFF. As DNA, the CDR3 is TGTGCCAGCAGCTTGGAAGGGGTCGGTGAAAAACTGTTTTTT.

The V gene is TRBV7-3, the J gene TRBJ1-5; D is unclear. The CDR3 totals 15 residues. CDR1 is SGHTA, CDR2 FQGTGA, per germline. Trimming took 5 bases from V and 2 from J, leaving 13 bases between them. CDR3 DNA: TGTGCCAGCAGCCCCTCAGGCATGGGCAATCAGCCCCAGCATTTT. This encodes CASSPSGMGNQPQHF.

This chain uses TRBV6-1 with TRBJ2-1, with 11 positions matching TRBD2. Germline V gene lookup returns CDR1 MNHNS and CDR2 SASEGT. The CDR3 is made up of 15 amino acids. J gave up 5 bases and V 7 bases, and 7 bases lay outside the gene matches. In DNA, the CDR3 is TGTGCCAGCACCGGGACTAGCGGAACGAACAATGAGCAGTTCTTC. This sequence encodes CASTGTSGTNNEQFF.

This clone was observed a few times. The V call is TRBV28, the J call TRBJ2-7; D is possibly TRBD1 (5 bases). Germline V lookup: CDR1 MDHEN, CDR2 SYDVKM. V shed 10 bases and J shed 9 bases, with 13 bases lying between them. The CDR3 totals 10 residues. The CDR3 sequence is CAIKGNSQYF. The CDR3 DNA follows: TGTGCCATAAAGGGGAATTCGCAGTACTTC.

The genes are TRBV27 and TRBJ2-7; no firm D call. Per germline, CDR1 MNHEY and CDR2 SMNVEV (reference sequence). V lost 5 bases and J lost 4, with 6 bases in between. The CDR3 consists of 11 residues. The CDR3 reads CASSDFYEQYF. DNA for the CDR3: TGTGCCAGCAGTGACTTTTACGAGCAGTACTTC.

J is TRBJ2-7 and V is TRBV2, with TRBD1 matching over 10 bases. V was clipped by 4 bases and J by 7 bases; unmatched bases: 1. This CDR3 has 12 residues. Germline CDR1 reads SNHLY; CDR2 reads FYNNEI. The CDR3 is CASSVDRGEQYF. The DNA for the CDR3 is TGTGCCAGCAGTGTGGACAGGGGGGAGCAGTACTTC.

This clone was counted between two and nine times. The chain couples TRBV5-1 to TRBJ2-3; the match to TRBD2 covers 7 bases. The V segment lost 10 bases and the J segment 5 bases; nucleotides outside the gene matches: 7. The germline V gene has CDR1 SGHRS and CDR2 YFSETQ. The CDR3 covers 12 residues. CDR3 loop: CASNGEGDTQYF. In nucleotides, the CDR3 is TGCGCCTCTAATGGGGAGGGAGATACGCAGTATTTT.

This clone was seen a few times. The chain combines TRBV9 with TRBJ2-5; possible D gene TRBD2, 6 bases. The CDR3 contains 14 residues. V lost 0 bases and J lost 5, with 11 bases in between. Germline V gene sequence: CDR1 SGDLS, CDR2 YYNGEE. CDR3 residues: CASSVEGRFETQYF. The CDR3 DNA follows: TGTGCCAGCAGCGTAGAGGGGAGGTTCGAGACCCAGTACTTC.

This clone was picked up a small number of times. This rearrangement joins TRBV5-1 to TRBJ1-3; 9 bases are a match to TRBD1. J was trimmed by 0 bases and V by 0 bases; bases with no gene match: 4. Germline V gene data show CDR1 as SGHRS and CDR2 as YFSETQ. This CDR3 comprises 17 residues. CDR3 sequence reads: CASSLGGTGYSGNTIYF. The CDR3 nucleotides read TGCGCCAGCAGCTTGGGCGGGACAGGGTACTCTGGAAACACCATATATTTT.

The chain uses TRBV27 and TRBJ1-6; D is unresolved. Trimming pared 8 bases from V and 4 bases from J, leaving 12 bases between. The germline V gene encodes CDR1 MNHEY and CDR2 SMNVEV (reference sequence). This CDR3 region has 14 residues. DNA of the CDR3: TGTGCCAGCGGGCGTGAAAATTATAATTCACCCCTCCACTTT. Protein product: CASGRENYNSPLHF.

This clone was observed a few times. The CDR3 reads CASSFLAGGRETQYF. The CDR3, as DNA: TGTGCCAGCAGCTTTCTAGCGGGAGGGAGAGAGACCCAGTACTTC. The V gene is TRBV7-2, the J gene TRBJ2-5, with 12 positions matching TRBD2. Germline V CDR1 and CDR2: SGHTA, FQGNSA. Losses at the gene ends were 3 bases for V and 4 bases for J; bases not matched to a gene: 3. The CDR3 length is 15 residues.

To note about this clone: The junction shows a germline mismatch at one end, possibly a read error. The same CDR3 arises from other DNA sequences in this sample as well. The rearrangement joins TRBV6-5 to TRBJ2-2; D may be TRBD2 (5 bases). CDR3 length equals 14 residues. Germline V lookup: CDR1 MNHEY, CDR2 SVGAGI. The CDR3 sequence is CASSDPRRTGELFF. For the CDR3, the DNA is TGTGCCAGCTCCGACCCCCGGCGGACCGGGGAGCTGTTCTTT.

This clone was observed a few times. The chain uses TRBV28 and TRBJ1-6; 10 positions agree with TRBD1. The CDR3 has 17 amino acids. Germline values: CDR1 MDHEN, CDR2 SYDVKM. With V trimmed by 5 bases and J by 2 bases, 6 bases remained unmatched. The CDR3 DNA reads TGTGCCAGCAGTGGCGGACAGGGGGTCCCCTATAATTCACCCCTCCACTTT. Its translation: CASSGGQGVPYNSPLHF.

The sample holds a few counts of this clone. V is TRBV18 and J is TRBJ2-5, with a weak D call TRBD2 (5 bases). The germline V gene has CDR1 KGHSH and CDR2 LQKENI. This CDR3 spans 13 amino acids. Between the trimmed V and J ends, which lost 1 base and 6 bases, there was a span of 9 bases. The CDR3 coding sequence is TGTGCCAGCTCACCACAGGGAGAGAAGACCCAGTACTTC. It encodes CASSPQGEKTQYF.

The chain couples TRBV20-1 to TRBJ2-1; the D is unclear. The CDR3 runs 11 residues. V gave up 6 bases and J gave up 8 bases, with 11 bases separating them. Germline V gene data show CDR1 as DFQATT and CDR2 as SNEGSKA (reference sequence). The CDR3 DNA sequence: TGCAGTGCCCCGTTGAGGTATGAGCAGTTCTTC. Protein product: CSAPLRYEQFF.